Given below is one T cell receptor beta chain in context. The antigen is unknown. The assay used was immunoSEQ (version v3.0), run at survey level. Repertoires were generated with immunoSEQ multiplex PCR, while TCRdb's copy carries only in-frame clones and drops some. This sample has tens of thousands of clones, with 86% found just once. From germline, CDR1 is ENHRY and CDR2 SYGVKD. V was pared by 7 bases and J by 8 bases, with 20 bases between. The CDR3 length is 14 residues. These data belong to a study of long-term antiretroviral therapy in people with HIV. Whole-study results and caveats: Collection of the blood, which took place between the mid-2000s and the late 2010s, possibly occurred under older ART regimens.

Material: unsorted PBMCs, obtained 1.2 years after starting antiretroviral therapy. The TCR comes from a middle-aged man with HIV. V usage is TRBV10-3 and J usage is TRBJ1-2, with TRBD1 as a possible D gene (5 bases). The CDR3 protein is CAIISDTSPVGYTF. CDR3 sequence (DNA): TGTGCCATCATATCGGACACATCCCCGGTAGGCTACACCTTC.